This T cell receptor (beta chain) was found in a study of T cell clusters in autoimmune cytopenias. There are 13 residues in the CDR3. Germline CDR1 is SGHKS and CDR2 is YYEKEE (reference sequence). TRB was amplified by touch-down multiplex PCR, primer pools A and B combined. TCRdb re-called the multiplex PCR reads and shows each CDR3 protein once, DNA omitted. The sample has about 12,000 distinct CDR3 sequences. Study findings and constraints: Functional roles of the in silico T cell clusters still await experimental validation.

As for this clonotype: Its specificity is not known.

TRB was amplified from roughly 250 ng of peripheral blood genomic DNA per sample. Separately, the same data were catalogued under a study of T cell repertoires in aging, cancer and after chemotherapy. This second study says: Untreated cancer patients had significantly lower blood TCR diversity than age-matched healthy donors.

Sequencing was done on a sample of peripheral blood. The rearrangement links TRBV5-5 to TRBJ2-5. The origin of this receptor is a human donor in good health. CDR3 loop: CASSLGAWETQYF.